This TCR beta chain is from a study of cytomegalovirus exposure and HLA in healthy donors. Whole-study results and caveats: Investigators reported 164 TCR beta chains as tied to cytomegalovirus. Versus the approximately 700-donor mean, an Asian-associated ancestry cluster reportedly showed fewer N-insertions in a later analysis. With high specificity and sensitivity, the classifier reportedly diagnosed cytomegalovirus status.

Vbeta (60) and Jbeta (13) primers were used in the PCR. Method: immunoSEQ multiplex PCR; TCRdb's copy keeps in-frame clones and lacks some. The sample lists about 140,000 clones; roughly 75% were seen once. A note on this clone: Its antigen is unknown.

All donors participated as healthy donors of bone marrow. The junction had 13 bases not matched to a gene; V was cut back by 6 bases and J by 3 bases. The CDR3 spans 17 residues. CDR1 and CDR2 (germline): KGHSH, LQKENI. The receptor comes from a man aged 40-49 years in good health and CMV-seronegative. Sequenced material: PBMCs. This chain uses TRBV18 with TRBJ1-2, with 10 bases lining up with TRBD1. The CDR3: CASSPGRTGGFDYGYTF. DNA for the CDR3: TGTGCCAGCTCTCCTGGGCGGACAGGGGGTTTCGACTATGGCTACACCTTC.